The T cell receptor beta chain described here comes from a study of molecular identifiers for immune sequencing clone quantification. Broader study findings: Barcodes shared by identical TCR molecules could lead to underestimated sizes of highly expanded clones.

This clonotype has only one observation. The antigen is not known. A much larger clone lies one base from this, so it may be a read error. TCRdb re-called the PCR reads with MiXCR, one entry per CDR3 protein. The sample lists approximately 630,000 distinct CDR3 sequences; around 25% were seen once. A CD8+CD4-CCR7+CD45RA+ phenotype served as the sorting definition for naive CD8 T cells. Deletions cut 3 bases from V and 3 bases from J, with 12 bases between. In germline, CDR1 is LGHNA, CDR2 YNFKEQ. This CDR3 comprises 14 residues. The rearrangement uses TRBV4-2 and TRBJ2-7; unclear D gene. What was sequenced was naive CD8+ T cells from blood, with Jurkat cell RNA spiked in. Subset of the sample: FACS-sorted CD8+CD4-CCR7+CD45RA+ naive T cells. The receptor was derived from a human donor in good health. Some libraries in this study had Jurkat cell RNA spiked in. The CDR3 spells CASSQEVAGYEQYF. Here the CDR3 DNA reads TGTGCCAGCAGCCAGGAAGTAGCAGGCTACGAGCAGTACTTC.